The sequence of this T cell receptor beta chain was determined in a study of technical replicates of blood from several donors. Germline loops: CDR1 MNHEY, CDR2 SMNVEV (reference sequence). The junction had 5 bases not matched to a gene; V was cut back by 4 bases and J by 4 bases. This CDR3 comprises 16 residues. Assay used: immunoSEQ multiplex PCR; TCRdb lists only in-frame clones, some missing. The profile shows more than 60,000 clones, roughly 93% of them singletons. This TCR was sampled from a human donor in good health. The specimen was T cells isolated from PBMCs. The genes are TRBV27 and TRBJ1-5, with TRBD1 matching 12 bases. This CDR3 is CASSSPGQGANQPQHF. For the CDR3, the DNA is TGTGCCAGCAGTTCCCCGGGACAGGGGGCTAATCAGCCCCAGCATTTT.